What follows are 22 T cell receptor beta chains derived from one specimen sequenced in a study of T cell responses to AZD1222 COVID-19 vaccine. Assay: immunoSEQ multiplex PCR; the TCRdb copy retains only in-frame clones and omits some. The data hold about 130,000 clones, with roughly 91% observed a single time. Sequences were derived from peripheral blood, sampled 28 days after the second AZD1222 dose. The receptors were gathered from an adult who received the AZD1222 COVID-19 vaccine.

The chain is built from TRBV9 and TRBJ1-2, with no clear D. This CDR3 region has 13 residues. The germline V gene encodes CDR1 SGDLS and CDR2 YYNGEE. V was shortened by 0 bases and J by 6 bases, with 9 bases between the two germline ends. The CDR3 protein is CASSVAVGNGYTF. The CDR3 nucleotides are TGTGCCAGCAGCGTAGCCGTTGGGAATGGCTACACCTTC.

The chain recombines TRBV6-2 or TRBV6-3 with TRBJ1-5; D uncertain. Germline values: CDR1 MNHEY, CDR2 SVGEGT. The CDR3 length is 13 residues. V was pared by 8 bases and J by 7 bases, with 15 bases between. The CDR3 is CASGPQIQQPQHF. DNA of the CDR3: TGTGCCAGCGGCCCGCAGATCCAACAGCCCCAGCATTTT.

Worth noting for this clone: Other DNA sequences within the sample encode an identical CDR3. V is TRBV7-9 and J is TRBJ1-2; no clear D gene. Germline V gene sequence: CDR1 SEHNR, CDR2 FQNEAQ (reference sequence). The V and J ends lost 0 bases and 2 bases respectively, with 4 bases between them. The length of the CDR3 is 13 residues. The CDR3 loop is CASSLAQNYGYTF. In DNA form, the CDR3 reads TGTGCCAGCAGCTTAGCCCAGAACTATGGCTACACCTTC.

The CDR3 nucleotides read TGTGCCAGCAGCTCCCGCCGGGCGGCCCAGCATTTT. Translating gives CASSSRRAAQHF. The rearrangement joins TRBV5-6 to TRBJ1-5, with D unclear. Trimming removed 3 bases from V and 11 bases from J, with 12 bases in between. CDR1 is SGHDT, CDR2 YYEEEE, per germline. This CDR3 is built from 12 residues.

The chain couples TRBV30 to TRBJ2-2, with TRBD1 identical over 8 bases. Trimming removed 1 base from V and 6 bases from J; junction bases left unmatched: 4. There are 14 residues in the CDR3. In germline, CDR1 is GTSNPN, CDR2 SVGIG (reference sequence). The CDR3 coding sequence is TGTGCCTGGAGTGCAGGACAGGGCGCCGGGGAGCTGTTTTTT. Translating it yields CAWSAGQGAGELFF.

This clone was recorded a few times. The rearrangement uses TRBV7-2 and TRBJ2-1; D is uncertain. V was trimmed by 6 bases and J by 5 bases, leaving 8 bases between them. CDR1 is SGHTA and CDR2 is FQGNSA in the germline V gene. This CDR3 has 12 amino acids. The CDR3 nucleotides read TGTGCCAGCAGTTTACCCAACAATGAGCAGTTCTTC. Protein product: CASSLPNNEQFF.

This chain joins TRBV10-3 and TRBJ2-1, with 10 bases that match TRBD1. The CDR3 has 15 amino acids. From germline, CDR1 is ENHRY and CDR2 SYGVKD. The V gene end was trimmed by 10 bases and the J gene end by 4 bases; junction bases not matched to a gene: 10. The CDR3 reads CASRPGQGSYNEQFF. The CDR3 DNA reads as TGTGCCAGCCGTCCGGGACAGGGGTCGTACAATGAGCAGTTCTTC.

This chain uses TRBV9 with TRBJ2-6, with unresolved D. V lost 1 base and J lost 0, with 8 bases in between. The germline CDR1 and CDR2 sequences are SGDLS and YYNGEE. The CDR3 is 16 residues long. The CDR3 DNA sequence: TGTGCCAGCAGCGTATTAAGCTCCTCTGGGGCCAACGTCCTGACTTTC. Translating gives CASSVLSSSGANVLTF.

This chain joins TRBV19 and TRBJ1-1; D perhaps matches TRBD1 (5 bases). The V and J ends lost 4 bases and 0 bases respectively, with 9 bases between them. This CDR3 is 14 amino acids long. The germline gives CDR1 LNHDA, CDR2 SQIVND (reference sequence). For the CDR3, the DNA is TGTGCCAGTAGTACAGGGAATTTGAACACTGAAGCTTTCTTT. This translates into CASSTGNLNTEAFF.

The V and J genes are TRBV3-1 (or the pseudogene TRBV3-2) and TRBJ1-2; no reliable D call. This CDR3 has 12 amino acids. Trimming took 6 bases from V and 7 from J, leaving 12 bases between them. Germline loops: CDR1 LGHDT, CDR2 YNNKEL (reference sequence). CDR3 bases: TGTGCCAGCAGTTTGGGTATTCGTGGCTACACCTTC. Protein product: CASSLGIRGYTF.

The rearrangement uses TRBV11-3 and TRBJ1-1; D is possibly TRBD1 (6 bases). V gave up 1 base and J gave up 0 bases, with 15 bases separating them. Per the germline V gene, CDR1 is SGHNT and CDR2 is YENEEA. This CDR3 is built from 17 residues. CDR3 DNA sequence: TGTGCCAGCAGCTTAGTAGAGGACAGCTCCCTGAACACTGAAGCTTTCTTT. Its protein product is CASSLVEDSSLNTEAFF. The whole variable domain, remainder taken from reference TRBV11-3 and TRBJ1-1, is EAGVVQSPRYKIIEKKQPVAFWCNPISGHNTLYWYLQNLGQGPELLIRYENEEAVDDSQLPKDRFSAERLKGVDSTLKIQPAELGDSAVYLCASSLVEDSSLNTEAFFGQGTRLTVV.

The chain is built from TRBV6-6 and TRBJ1-2; TRBD1 matches at 7 bases. V shed 7 bases, J shed 4 bases, and the junction held 6 bases outside the gene matches. The CDR3 loop spans 13 amino acids. Germline values: CDR1 MNHNY, CDR2 SVGAGI (reference sequence). The CDR3 region has the DNA TGTGCCAGCACCCACCGGGACAGCTATGGCTACACCTTC. Amino acids: CASTHRDSYGYTF.

V usage is TRBV5-1 and J usage is TRBJ1-2; tentative D call: TRBD1 (6 bases). Germline-derived CDR1 and CDR2 are SGHRS and YFSETQ. The CDR3 is made up of 14 amino acids. V lost 5 bases and J 3 bases, leaving 14 bases between the germline ends. The CDR3 spells CASRPTGSDYGYTF. CDR3 nucleotides: TGCGCCAGCAGGCCTACAGGGTCCGACTATGGCTACACCTTC.

In this sample, this clone turned up a few times. The V gene is TRBV6-1, the J gene TRBJ1-3; tentative D call: TRBD1 (5 bases). Trimming shortened V by 3 bases and J by 4 bases, and 19 bases separated the two germline ends. The CDR3 extends over 17 amino acids. Germline CDR1 and CDR2: MNHNS and SASEGT. The DNA of the CDR3 is TGTGCCAGCAGTGAGGCCCTTTCGGGGGAGGGAGGAAACACCATATATTTT. Amino acids: CASSEALSGEGGNTIYF.

This chain joins TRBV6-2 or TRBV6-3 and TRBJ2-7, with D maybe TRBD2 (5 bases). The CDR3 extends over 14 amino acids. V was pared by 4 bases and J by 7 bases, with 17 bases between. Germline V gene sequence: CDR1 MNHEY, CDR2 SVGEGT. CDR3 nucleotides: TGTGCCAGCAGTTCGCAAATCTACGGCGGGGAGCAGTACTTC. It specifies CASSSQIYGGEQYF.

J is TRBJ2-1 and V is TRBV6-5; D not certain. The CDR3 sequence is 14 residues long. Germline loops: CDR1 MNHEY, CDR2 SVGAGI. Trimming removed 2 bases at V and 0 bases at J, with 5 bases between. The CDR3 bases are TGTGCCAGCAGTTACGGTAGCTCCTACAATGAGCAGTTCTTC. Translated, it gives CASSYGSSYNEQFF.

This clone has a handful of counts. The chain carries TRBV13 and TRBJ1-5; 9 nucleotides line up with TRBD1. The CDR3 contains 14 residues. Germline CDR1 PRHDT, CDR2 FYEKMQ (reference sequence). Trimming removed 5 bases from V and 6 bases from J; junction bases left unmatched: 5. CDR3: CASSLGQGVQPQHF. In DNA, the CDR3 is TGTGCCAGCAGCCTGGGACAGGGAGTTCAGCCCCAGCATTTT.

The chain links TRBV18 to TRBJ1-1; 9 bases match TRBD1. The CDR3 runs 15 residues. J was trimmed by 5 bases and V by 2 bases; bases with no gene match: 6. Germline V CDR1 and CDR2: KGHSH, LQKENI. For the CDR3, the DNA is TGTGCCAGCTCACCAGTGGGGACAGGGACGACTGAAGCTTTCTTT. It translates to CASSPVGTGTTEAFF. The variable domain in full, with the rest retrieved from reference TRBV18 and TRBJ1-1, is NAGVMQNPRHLVRRRGQEARLRCSPMKGHSHVYWYRQLPEEGLKFMVYLQKENIIDESGMPKERFSAEFPKEGPSILRIQQVVRGDSAAYFCASSPVGTGTTEAFFGQGTRLTVV.

The chain employs TRBV9 and TRBJ1-2; no clear D. The V end was cut by 3 bases, the J end by 7 bases, with 19 bases between. Germline-derived CDR1 and CDR2 are SGDLS and YYNGEE. The CDR3 has 15 amino acids. CDR3 sequence (DNA): TGTGCCAGCAGCGCTCTAGGTGGACCGTCGAGTGGCTACACCTTC. Encoded protein: CASSALGGPSSGYTF.

This clone was observed a few times. The CDR3, as DNA: TGTGCCAGCAGTTTGTTCGGCGAGCAGTACTTC. This sequence encodes CASSLFGEQYF. V and J are TRBV12-3 or TRBV12-4 and TRBJ2-7; no reliable D call. The CDR3 length is 11 residues. Between the trimmed V and J ends, which lost 3 bases and 6 bases, there was a span of 6 bases.

The chain is built from TRBV27 and TRBJ1-1; tentative D call: TRBD1 (5 bases). Germline lookup yields CDR1 MNHEY and CDR2 SMNVEV (reference sequence). This CDR3 is 14 amino acids long. V was trimmed by 6 bases and J by 7 bases, leaving 18 bases between them. CDR3 DNA: TGTGCCAGCAGGATGTCGGGGCTTGGGGGTGAAGCTTTCTTT. It translates to CASRMSGLGGEAFF.

The V call is TRBV7-8, the J call TRBJ2-1; D is perhaps TRBD1 (5 bases). The germline V gene has CDR1 SGHVS and CDR2 FQNEAQ. The CDR3 length is 16 residues. V gave up 2 bases and J gave up 2 bases, with 13 bases separating them. The CDR3 nucleotides read TGTGCCAGCAGCTTAATGGCACAGGCGACCTACAATGAGCAGTTCTTC. Translating gives CASSLMAQATYNEQFF.